These 3 T cell receptor beta chains share one sample of origin, sequenced in a study of cytotoxic CD8 clonotypes in ibrutinib-treated CLL. Profiling relied on immunoSEQ multiplex PCR, and the TCRdb table lists in-frame clones only, not all of them. Altogether 300,000 to 400,000 clones are present, 67% being singletons, with the ten largest covering approximately 6%. The sample in question was PBMCs, obtained after 36 months of ibrutinib treatment. The receptors here all came from a human donor with chronic lymphocytic leukemia.

The rearrangement joins TRBV6-1 to TRBJ1-5; TRBD1 aligns across 8 bases. The CDR3 length is 14 residues. V shed 6 bases and J 6 bases; nucleotides not matched to a gene: 7. Germline-derived CDR1 and CDR2 are MNHNS and SASEGT. The CDR3: CASRQGAGGQPQHF. The CDR3 coding sequence is TGTGCCAGCAGGCAGGGGGCCGGAGGTCAGCCCCAGCATTTT.

This clone was detected only once. The chain links TRBV15 to TRBJ1-1; D not resolved. This CDR3 spans 12 amino acids. The germline V and J ends were trimmed by 3 bases and 1 base, with 3 bases remaining between them. Germline V lookup: CDR1 LNHNV, CDR2 YYDKDF (reference sequence). CDR3 residues: CATSRTNTEAFF. The CDR3 region has the DNA TGTGCCACCAGCAGGACGAACACTGAAGCTTTCTTT.

This clone was counted a few times. The chain has TRBV4-1 and TRBJ2-2; 11 bases map to TRBD1. The CDR3 has 18 amino acids. Germline loops: CDR1 MGHRA, CDR2 YSYEKL. Unmatched junction bases numbered 9, after V lost 5 bases and J lost 1 base. CDR3 DNA sequence: TGCGCCAGCAGCGTGGACAGGACAGGGGGCTGGAACACCGGGGAGCTGTTTTTT. Amino acids: CASSVDRTGGWNTGELFF.